This T cell receptor beta chain was found in a study of blood T cell repertoires in COVID-19. Overall study: The United States, Italy and Spain provided the acute and convalescent COVID-19 samples. PBMCs, B-cell-depleted T cells, or T cells were the source of the cDNA or gDNA that made up the material.

This CDR3 has 12 amino acids. Germline V lookup: CDR1 SQVTM, CDR2 ANQGSEA. Trimming stripped 0 bases from V and 4 bases from J, with 6 bases between. Per the original methods: Estimation of nucleated cell counts relied on the amplification of reference gene primers. Assay used: immunoSEQ multiplex PCR; TCRdb lists only in-frame clones, some missing. V and J calls and clone size are as listed in that table; D and trimming were resolved from the DNA. The sample contains some 130,000 clones, around 88% of which appear only once. On this clone itself: The sample carries other DNA sequences with the same CDR3.

This clonotype originated in a man between 45 and 60 years old with acute or convalescent COVID-19. The chain carries TRBV29-1 and TRBJ2-5, with D possibly matching TRBD1 (5 bases). The sample was peripheral blood. CDR3 sequence reads: CSVEEGRETQYF. The CDR3 region has the DNA TGCAGCGTTGAAGAGGGGCGAGAGACCCAGTACTTC.